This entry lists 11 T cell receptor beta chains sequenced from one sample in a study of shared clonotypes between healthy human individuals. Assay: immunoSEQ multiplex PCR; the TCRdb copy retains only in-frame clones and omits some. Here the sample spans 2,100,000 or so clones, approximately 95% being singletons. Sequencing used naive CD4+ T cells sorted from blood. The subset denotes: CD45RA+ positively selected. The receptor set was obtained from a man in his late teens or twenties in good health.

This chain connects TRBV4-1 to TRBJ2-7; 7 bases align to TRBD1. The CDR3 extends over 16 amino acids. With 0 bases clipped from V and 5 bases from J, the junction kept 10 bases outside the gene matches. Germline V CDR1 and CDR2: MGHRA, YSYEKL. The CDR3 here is CASSQDKGTGVHEQYF. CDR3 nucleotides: TGCGCCAGCAGCCAAGATAAGGGAACAGGGGTCCACGAGCAGTACTTC.

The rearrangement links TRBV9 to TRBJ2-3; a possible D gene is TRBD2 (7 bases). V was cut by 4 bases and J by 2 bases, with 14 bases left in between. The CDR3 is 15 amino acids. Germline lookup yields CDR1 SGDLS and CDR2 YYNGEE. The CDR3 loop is CASSPEGGFTDTQYF. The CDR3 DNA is TGTGCCAGCAGCCCAGAGGGGGGGTTCACAGATACGCAGTATTTT.

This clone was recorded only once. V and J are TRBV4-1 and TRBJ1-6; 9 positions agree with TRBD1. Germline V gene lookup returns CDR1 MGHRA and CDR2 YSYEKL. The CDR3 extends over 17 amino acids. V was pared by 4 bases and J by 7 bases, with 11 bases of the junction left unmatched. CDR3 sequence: CASSLERTGVKNSPLHF. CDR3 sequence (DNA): TGCGCCAGCAGCCTCGAGAGGACAGGGGTGAAAAATTCACCCCTCCACTTT.

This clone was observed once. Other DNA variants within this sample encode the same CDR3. CDR3: CASSIGQGNTEAFF. CDR3 in DNA: TGTGCCAGTAGTATAGGACAGGGTAACACTGAAGCTTTCTTT. The genes are TRBV19 and TRBJ1-1; 7 positions match TRBD1. After removal of 1 base from V and 2 bases from J, the junction contained 1 base not matched to a gene. The germline V gene encodes CDR1 LNHDA and CDR2 SQIVND (reference sequence). CDR3 length: 14 amino acids.

The DNA for the CDR3 is TGTGCCAGCAGCCAAGAGGTTGGTCAGGGTAGTACAGATACGCAGTATTTT. Translating gives CASSQEVGQGSTDTQYF. This sequence joins TRBV4-2 and TRBJ2-3; perhaps TRBD1 as D (5 bases). Germline V gene lookup returns CDR1 LGHNA and CDR2 YNFKEQ. The V end lost 0 bases, the J end lost 3 bases, and 16 bases lay between the germline ends. The CDR3 is made up of 17 amino acids.

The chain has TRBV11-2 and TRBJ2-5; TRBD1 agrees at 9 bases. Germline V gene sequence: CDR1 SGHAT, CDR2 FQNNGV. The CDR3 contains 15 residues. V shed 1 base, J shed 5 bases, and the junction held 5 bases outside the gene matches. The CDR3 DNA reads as TGTGCCAGCAGCTTAGGGGACAGGGCGAGGGAGACCCAGTACTTC. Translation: CASSLGDRARETQYF.

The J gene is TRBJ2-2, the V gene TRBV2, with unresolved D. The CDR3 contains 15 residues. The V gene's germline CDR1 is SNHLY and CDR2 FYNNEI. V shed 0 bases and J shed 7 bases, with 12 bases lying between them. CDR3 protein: CASSEAGTTGGELFF. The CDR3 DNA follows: TGTGCCAGCAGTGAAGCAGGAACAACGGGCGGGGAGCTGTTTTTT. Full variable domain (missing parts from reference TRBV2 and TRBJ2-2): EPEVTQTPSHQVTQMGQEVILRCVPISNHLYFYWYRQILGQKVEFLVSFYNNEISEKSEIFDDQFSVERPDGSNFTLKIRSTKLEDSAMYFCASSEAGTTGGELFFGEGSRLTVL.

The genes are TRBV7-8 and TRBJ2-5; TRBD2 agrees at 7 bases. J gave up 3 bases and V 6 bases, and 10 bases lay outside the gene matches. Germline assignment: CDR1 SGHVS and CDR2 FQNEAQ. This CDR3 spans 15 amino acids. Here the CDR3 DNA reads TGTGCCAGCAGGAGTAGGCTAGCGGAAAAAGAGACCCAGTACTTC. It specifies CASRSRLAEKETQYF. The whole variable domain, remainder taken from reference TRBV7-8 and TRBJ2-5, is GAGVSQSPRYKVAKRGQDVALRCDPISGHVSLFWYQQALGQGPEFLTYFQNEAQLDKSGLPSDRFFAERPEGSVSTLKIQRTQQEDSAVYLCASRSRLAEKETQYFGPGTRLLVL.

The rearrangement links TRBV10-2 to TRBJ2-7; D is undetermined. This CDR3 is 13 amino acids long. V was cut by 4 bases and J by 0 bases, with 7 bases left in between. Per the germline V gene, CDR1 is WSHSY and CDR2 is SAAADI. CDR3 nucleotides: TGCGCCAGCAGTGGGTCAACCTCCTACGAGCAGTACTTC. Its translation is CASSGSTSYEQYF.

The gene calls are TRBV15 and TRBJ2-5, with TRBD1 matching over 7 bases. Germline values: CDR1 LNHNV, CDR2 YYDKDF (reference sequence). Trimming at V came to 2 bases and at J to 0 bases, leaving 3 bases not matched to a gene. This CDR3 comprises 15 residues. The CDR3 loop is CATSRHGQDQETQYF. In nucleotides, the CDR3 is TGTGCCACCAGCAGACACGGACAGGACCAAGAGACCCAGTACTTC.

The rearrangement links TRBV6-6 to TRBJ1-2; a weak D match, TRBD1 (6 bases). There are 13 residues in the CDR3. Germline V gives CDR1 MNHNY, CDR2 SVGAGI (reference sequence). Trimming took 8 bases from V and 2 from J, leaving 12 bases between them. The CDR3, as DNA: TGTGCCAGCCCGCGGGGGCACAACTATGGCTACACCTTC. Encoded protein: CASPRGHNYGYTF.